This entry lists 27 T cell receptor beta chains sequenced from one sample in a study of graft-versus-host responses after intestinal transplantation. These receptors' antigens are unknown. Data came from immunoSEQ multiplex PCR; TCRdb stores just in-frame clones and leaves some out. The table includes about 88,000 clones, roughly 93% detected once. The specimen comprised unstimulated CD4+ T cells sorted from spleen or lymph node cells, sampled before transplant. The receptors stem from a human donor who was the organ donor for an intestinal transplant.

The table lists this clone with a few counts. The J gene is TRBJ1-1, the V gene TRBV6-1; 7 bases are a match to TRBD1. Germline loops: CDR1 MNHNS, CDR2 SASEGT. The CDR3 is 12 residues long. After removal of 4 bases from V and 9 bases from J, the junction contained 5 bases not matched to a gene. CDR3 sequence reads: CASSGGGGKAFF. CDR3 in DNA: TGTGCCAGCAGTGGAGGGGGCGGAAAAGCTTTCTTT.

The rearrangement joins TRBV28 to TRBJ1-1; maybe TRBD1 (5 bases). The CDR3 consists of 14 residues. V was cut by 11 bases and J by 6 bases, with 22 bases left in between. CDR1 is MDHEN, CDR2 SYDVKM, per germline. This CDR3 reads CASHTFLGVPEAFF. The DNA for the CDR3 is TGTGCCTCCCACACATTTTTAGGGGTTCCTGAAGCTTTCTTT.

The CDR3: CSVGTYAPGPASNYEQYF. The CDR3 region has the DNA TGCAGCGTTGGAACATATGCGCCGGGTCCCGCCTCCAACTACGAGCAGTACTTC. The chain carries TRBV29-1 and TRBJ2-7; D is ambiguous. The CDR3 covers 18 residues. Germline V lookup: CDR1 SQVTM, CDR2 ANQGSEA. V shed 4 bases and J shed 3 bases, with 28 bases lying between them.

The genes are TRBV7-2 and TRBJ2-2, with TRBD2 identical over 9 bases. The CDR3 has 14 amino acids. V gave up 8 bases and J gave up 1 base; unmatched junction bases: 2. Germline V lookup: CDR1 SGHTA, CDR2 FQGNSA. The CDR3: CASRLAVNTGELFF. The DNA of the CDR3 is TGTGCCAGCCGACTAGCGGTGAACACCGGGGAGCTGTTTTTT.

The CDR3 DNA sequence: TGTGCCAGCAGCTACGGGACAGGAGAATACAATGAGCAGTTCTTC. Its translation is CASSYGTGEYNEQFF. The V and J genes are TRBV5-4 and TRBJ2-1; 8 bases fit TRBD1. CDR1 is SGHNT and CDR2 is YYREEE in the germline V gene (reference sequence). The CDR3 has 15 amino acids. The V and J ends lost 3 bases and 4 bases, in that order; junction bases with no gene match: 6.

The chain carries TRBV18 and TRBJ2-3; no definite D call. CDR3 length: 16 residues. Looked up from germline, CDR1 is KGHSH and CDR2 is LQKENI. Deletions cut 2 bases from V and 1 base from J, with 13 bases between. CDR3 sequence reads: CASSPKAGSGTDTQYF. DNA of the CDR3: TGTGCCAGCTCACCAAAGGCCGGGTCTGGCACAGATACGCAGTATTTT.

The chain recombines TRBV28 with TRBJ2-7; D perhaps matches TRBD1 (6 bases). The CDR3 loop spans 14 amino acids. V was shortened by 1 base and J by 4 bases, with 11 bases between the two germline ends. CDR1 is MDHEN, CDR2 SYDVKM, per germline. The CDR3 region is CASSLYRDNYEQYF. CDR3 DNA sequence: TGTGCCAGCAGTTTATACAGGGATAATTACGAGCAGTACTTC.

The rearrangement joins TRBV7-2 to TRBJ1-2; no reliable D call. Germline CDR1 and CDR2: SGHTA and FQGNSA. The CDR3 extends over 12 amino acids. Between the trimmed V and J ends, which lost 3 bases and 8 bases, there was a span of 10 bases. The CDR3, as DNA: TGTGCCAGCAGCTTTGGGTCCCTAGGCTACACCTTC. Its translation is CASSFGSLGYTF.

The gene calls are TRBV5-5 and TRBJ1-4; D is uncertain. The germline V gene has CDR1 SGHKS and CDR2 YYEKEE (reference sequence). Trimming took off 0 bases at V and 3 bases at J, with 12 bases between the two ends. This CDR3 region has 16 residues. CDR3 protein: CASSLGGDLANEKLFF. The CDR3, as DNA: TGTGCCAGCAGCTTGGGCGGGGATTTAGCTAATGAAAAACTGTTTTTT. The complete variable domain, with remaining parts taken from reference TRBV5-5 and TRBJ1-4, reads DAGVTQSPTHLIKTRGQQVTLRCSPISGHKSVSWYQQVLGQGPQFIFQYYEKEERGRGNFPDRFSARQFPNYSSELNVNALLLGDSALYLCASSLGGDLANEKLFFGSGTQLSVL.

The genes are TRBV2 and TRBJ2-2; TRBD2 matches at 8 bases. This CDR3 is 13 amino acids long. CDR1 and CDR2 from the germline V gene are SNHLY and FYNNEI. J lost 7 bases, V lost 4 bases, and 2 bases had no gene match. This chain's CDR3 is CASSGTSFGELFF. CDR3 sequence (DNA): TGTGCCAGCAGTGGGACTAGCTTCGGGGAGCTGTTTTTT. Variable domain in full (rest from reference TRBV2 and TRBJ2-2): EPEVTQTPSHQVTQMGQEVILRCVPISNHLYFYWYRQILGQKVEFLVSFYNNEISEKSEIFDDQFSVERPDGSNFTLKIRSTKLEDSAMYFCASSGTSFGELFFGEGSRLTVL.

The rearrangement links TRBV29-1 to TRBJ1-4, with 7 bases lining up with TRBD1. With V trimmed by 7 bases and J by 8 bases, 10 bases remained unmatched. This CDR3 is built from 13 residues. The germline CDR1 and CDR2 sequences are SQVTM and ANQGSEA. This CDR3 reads CSAAEGADEKLFF. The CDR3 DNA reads TGCAGCGCCGCAGAGGGGGCCGACGAAAAACTGTTTTTT.

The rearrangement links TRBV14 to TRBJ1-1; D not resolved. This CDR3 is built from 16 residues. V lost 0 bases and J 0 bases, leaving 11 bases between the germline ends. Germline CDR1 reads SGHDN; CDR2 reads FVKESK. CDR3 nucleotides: TGTGCCAGCAGCCAAGAAGGGTGTAGGATGAACACTGAAGCTTTCTTT. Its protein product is CASSQEGCRMNTEAFF.

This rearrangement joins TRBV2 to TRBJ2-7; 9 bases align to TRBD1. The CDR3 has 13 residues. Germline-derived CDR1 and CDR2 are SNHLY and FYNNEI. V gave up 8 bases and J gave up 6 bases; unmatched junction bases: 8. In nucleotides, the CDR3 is TGTGCCAGCTGCCGGACAGGGGCCGCCGAGCAGTACTTC. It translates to CASCRTGAAEQYF.

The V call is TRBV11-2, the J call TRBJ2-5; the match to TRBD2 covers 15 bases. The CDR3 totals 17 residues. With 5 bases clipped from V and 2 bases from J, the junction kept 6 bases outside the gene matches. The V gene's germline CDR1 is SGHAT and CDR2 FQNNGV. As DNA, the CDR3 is TGTGCCAGCAGCAGGACTAGCGGGGGGGATTTGCAAGAGACCCAGTACTTC. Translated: CASSRTSGGDLQETQYF.

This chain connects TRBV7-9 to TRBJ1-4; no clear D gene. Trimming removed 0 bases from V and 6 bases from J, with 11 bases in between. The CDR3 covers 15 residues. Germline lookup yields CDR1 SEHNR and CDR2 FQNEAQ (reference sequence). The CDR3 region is CASSLAAGQYEKLFF. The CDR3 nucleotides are TGTGCCAGCAGCTTAGCGGCCGGGCAATATGAAAAACTGTTTTTT.

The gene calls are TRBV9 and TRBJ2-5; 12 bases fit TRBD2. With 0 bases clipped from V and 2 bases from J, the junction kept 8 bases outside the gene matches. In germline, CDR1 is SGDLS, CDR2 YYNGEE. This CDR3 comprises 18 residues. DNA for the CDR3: TGTGCCAGCAGCGTAGCAGGGGGACTAGCGGGCGAACAAGAGACCCAGTACTTC. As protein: CASSVAGGLAGEQETQYF.

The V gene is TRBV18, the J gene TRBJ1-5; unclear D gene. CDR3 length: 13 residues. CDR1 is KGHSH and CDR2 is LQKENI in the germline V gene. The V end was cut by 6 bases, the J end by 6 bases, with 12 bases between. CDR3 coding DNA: TGTGCCAGCTCCGACGAGGCAGGTCAGCCCCAGCATTTT. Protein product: CASSDEAGQPQHF.

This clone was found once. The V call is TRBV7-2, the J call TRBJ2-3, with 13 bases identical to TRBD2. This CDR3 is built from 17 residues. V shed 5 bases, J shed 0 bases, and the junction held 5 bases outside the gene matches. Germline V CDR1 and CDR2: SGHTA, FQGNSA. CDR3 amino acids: CASSKRTSGGSTDTQYF. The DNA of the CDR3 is TGTGCCAGCAGCAAACGGACTAGCGGGGGAAGCACAGATACGCAGTATTTT.

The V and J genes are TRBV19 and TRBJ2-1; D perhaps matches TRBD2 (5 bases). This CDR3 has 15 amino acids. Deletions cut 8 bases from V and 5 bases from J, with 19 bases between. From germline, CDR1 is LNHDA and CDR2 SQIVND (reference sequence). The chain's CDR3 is CASVNSEGINNEQFF. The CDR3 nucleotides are TGTGCCAGTGTAAATAGCGAGGGAATAAACAATGAGCAGTTCTTC. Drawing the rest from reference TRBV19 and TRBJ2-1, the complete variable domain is DGGITQSPKYLFRKEGQNVTLSCEQNLNHDAMYWYRQDPGQGLRLIYYSQIVNDFQKGDIAEGYSVSREKKESFPLTVTSAQKNPTAFYLCASVNSEGINNEQFFGPGTRLTVL.

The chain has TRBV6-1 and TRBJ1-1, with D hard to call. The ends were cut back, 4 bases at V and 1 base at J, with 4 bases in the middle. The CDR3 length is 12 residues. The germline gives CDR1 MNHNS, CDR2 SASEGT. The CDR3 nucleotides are TGTGCCAGCAGTGGGACGAACACTGAAGCTTTCTTT. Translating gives CASSGTNTEAFF.

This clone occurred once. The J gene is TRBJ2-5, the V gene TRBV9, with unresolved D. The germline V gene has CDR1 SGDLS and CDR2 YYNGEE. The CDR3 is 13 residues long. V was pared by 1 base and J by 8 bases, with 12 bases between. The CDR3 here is CASSVLDGSTQYF. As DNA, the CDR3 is TGTGCCAGCAGCGTACTAGACGGCAGCACCCAGTACTTC.

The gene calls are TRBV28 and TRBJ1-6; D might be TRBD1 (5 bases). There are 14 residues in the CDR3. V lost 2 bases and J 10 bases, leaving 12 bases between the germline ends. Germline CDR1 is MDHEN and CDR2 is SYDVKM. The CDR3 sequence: CASSLGRADSPLHF. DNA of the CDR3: TGTGCCAGCAGTTTAGGCAGGGCGGACTCACCCCTCCACTTT. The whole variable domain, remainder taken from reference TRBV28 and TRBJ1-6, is DVKVTQSSRYLVKRTGEKVFLECVQDMDHENMFWYRQDPGLGLRLIYFSYDVKMKEKGDIPEGYSVSREKKERFSLILESASTNQTSMYLCASSLGRADSPLHFGNGTRLTVT.

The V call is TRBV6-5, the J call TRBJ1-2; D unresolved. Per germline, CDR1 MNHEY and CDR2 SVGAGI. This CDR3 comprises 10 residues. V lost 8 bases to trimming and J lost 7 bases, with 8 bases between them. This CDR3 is CASSVSGYTF. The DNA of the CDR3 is TGTGCCAGCTCAGTGAGTGGCTACACCTTC.

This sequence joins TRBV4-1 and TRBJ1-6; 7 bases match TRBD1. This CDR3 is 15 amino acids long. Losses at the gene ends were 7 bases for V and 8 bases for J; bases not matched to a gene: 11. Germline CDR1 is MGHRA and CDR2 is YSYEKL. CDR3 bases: TGCGCCAGCAACAAAAACAGGGGTTGGGATTCACCCCTCCACTTT. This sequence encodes CASNKNRGWDSPLHF.

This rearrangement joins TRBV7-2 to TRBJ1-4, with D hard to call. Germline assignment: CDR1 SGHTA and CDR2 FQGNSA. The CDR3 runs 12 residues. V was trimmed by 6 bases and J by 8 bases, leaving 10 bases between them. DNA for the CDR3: TGTGCCAGCAGACGAGTAGGAGAAAAACTGTTTTTT. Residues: CASRRVGEKLFF.

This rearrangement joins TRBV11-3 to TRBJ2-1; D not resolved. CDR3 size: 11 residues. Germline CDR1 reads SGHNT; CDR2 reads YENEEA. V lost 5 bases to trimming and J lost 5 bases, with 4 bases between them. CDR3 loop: CASSLNNEQFF. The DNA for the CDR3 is TGTGCCAGCAGCCTAAACAATGAGCAGTTCTTC.

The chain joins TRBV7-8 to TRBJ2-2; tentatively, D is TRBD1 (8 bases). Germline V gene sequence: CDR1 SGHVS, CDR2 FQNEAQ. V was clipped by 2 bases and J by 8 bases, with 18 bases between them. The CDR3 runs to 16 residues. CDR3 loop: CASSLRQGTTGGELFF. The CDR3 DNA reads TGTGCCAGCAGCTTAAGACAGGGGACTACCGGAGGGGAGCTGTTTTTT. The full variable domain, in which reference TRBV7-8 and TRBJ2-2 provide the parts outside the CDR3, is GAGVSQSPRYKVAKRGQDVALRCDPISGHVSLFWYQQALGQGPEFLTYFQNEAQLDKSGLPSDRFFAERPEGSVSTLKIQRTQQEDSAVYLCASSLRQGTTGGELFFGEGSRLTVL.